The 18 T cell receptor beta chains given below trace back to one sample, sequenced in a study of identical twins. TCRdb passed the 5' RACE reads through MiXCR, listing each CDR3 protein once. The table includes under 400,000 distinct CDR3 sequences, 9% detected once. The sample comprised naive T cells sorted from blood. All receptors come from a woman aged 45 to 65 in good health.

In this sample, this clonotype turned up many times. The V call is TRBV7-9, the J call TRBJ2-6; 7 bases are a match to TRBD2. CDR1 is SEHNR and CDR2 is FQNEAQ in the germline V gene (reference sequence). The CDR3 is 18 amino acids. The J segment lost 0 bases and the V segment lost 6 bases, leaving 11 bases of the junction unmatched. The CDR3 DNA reads TGTGCCAGCAGGGAGACAGTAGTAGCGGGCTCTGGGGCCAACGTCCTGACTTTC. It specifies CASRETVVAGSGANVLTF.

V usage is TRBV7-9 and J usage is TRBJ1-1, with D uncertain. The CDR3 is made up of 12 amino acids. Germline-derived CDR1 and CDR2 are SEHNR and FQNEAQ (reference sequence). Trimming cost V 1 base and J 6 bases, with 6 bases left between them. The CDR3 DNA is TGTGCCAGCAGCTTAGACTACGCTGAAGCTTTCTTT. This encodes CASSLDYAEAFF.

This chain links TRBV4-2 with TRBJ2-1; D gene uncertain. The CDR3 has 13 residues. Germline loops: CDR1 LGHNA, CDR2 YNFKEQ. The ends were cut back, 4 bases at V and 8 bases at J, with 12 bases in the middle. The DNA for the CDR3 is TGTGCCAGCAGCCTCCCGGACGTGGATGAGCAGTTCTTC. It encodes CASSLPDVDEQFF.

This clonotype has a handful of counts. The V call is TRBV5-1, the J call TRBJ2-1; tentatively, D is TRBD2 (5 bases). V lost 1 base and J 8 bases, leaving 16 bases between the germline ends. Per the germline V gene, CDR1 is SGHRS and CDR2 is YFSETQ. This CDR3 comprises 15 residues. This CDR3 reads CASSLTGVDSDEQFF. The CDR3 region has the DNA TGCGCCAGCAGCTTGACCGGGGTGGACTCGGATGAGCAGTTCTTC.

This clonotype was detected many times. The rearrangement links TRBV12-3 or TRBV12-4 to TRBJ2-4; a possible D gene is TRBD2 (5 bases). CDR3 length: 14 residues. V was shortened by 0 bases and J by 3 bases, with 6 bases between the two germline ends. The CDR3 here is CASSLAGVKNIQYF. The CDR3 DNA follows: TGTGCCAGCAGTTTAGCGGGAGTCAAAAACATTCAGTACTTC.

The chain recombines TRBV21-1 with TRBJ2-5; the DNA was not compared with TRBD1, the D call given in the table. TRBV21-1 is recorded as a pseudogene. The CDR3 extends over 18 amino acids. The CDR3 nucleotides read TGTGCCAGCAGCAACCGGGACGCTCGACTGCGGTACCAAGAGACCCAGTACTTC. Translated, it gives CASSNRDARLRYQETQYF.

This clonotype has a count of ten or more. The J gene is TRBJ2-1, the V gene TRBV4-1; either TRBD1 or TRBD2 may fit D (5 bases each). With 4 bases removed from V and 5 bases from J, the gap between germline ends came to 24 bases. Germline CDR1 MGHRA, CDR2 YSYEKL. The CDR3 is made up of 18 amino acids. The CDR3 nucleotides are TGCGCCAGCAGCCCGGCAAGTTCGACTTGGATGGGGGACAATGAGCAGTTCTTC. Its translation: CASSPASSTWMGDNEQFF.

The chain employs TRBV6-5 and TRBJ2-7, with 7 bases aligning to TRBD2. The CDR3 runs 13 residues. The junction had 7 bases not matched to a gene; V was cut back by 10 bases and J by 1 base. The germline V gene has CDR1 MNHEY and CDR2 SVGAGI. CDR3 nucleotides: TGTGCCACCCAGCGGGACTCTTCCTACGAGCAGTACTTC. Amino acids: CATQRDSSYEQYF.

Ten or more counts support this clonotype. The chain links TRBV29-1 to TRBJ2-4; maybe TRBD1 (6 bases). This CDR3 spans 15 amino acids. Trimming removed 4 bases at V and 1 base at J, with 14 bases between. Germline CDR1 reads SQVTM; CDR2 reads ANQGSEA. Here the CDR3 reads CSVVLAGVAKNIQYF. The CDR3 DNA follows: TGCAGCGTTGTTTTGGCAGGGGTCGCCAAAAACATTCAGTACTTC.

The V call is TRBV2, the J call TRBJ2-1; TRBD2 agrees at 9 bases. This CDR3 region has 18 residues. Germline CDR1 SNHLY, CDR2 FYNNEI. The junction had 18 bases not matched to a gene; V was cut back by 8 bases and J by 4 bases. CDR3 DNA sequence: TGTGCCAGCTCCAGGGAGACTAGCGGAAGGCCAAGTTACAATGAGCAGTTCTTC. Translating it yields CASSRETSGRPSYNEQFF.

The V call is TRBV7-9, the J call TRBJ2-1; D possibly corresponds to TRBD1 (6 bases). The CDR3 is 15 amino acids. Trimming cost V 4 bases and J 4 bases, with 14 bases left between them. CDR1 is SEHNR, CDR2 FQNEAQ, per germline (reference sequence). Here the CDR3 reads CASSSQGRTYNEQFF. The CDR3 region has the DNA TGTGCCAGCAGCTCCCAGGGGCGAACTTACAATGAGCAGTTCTTC.

The rearrangement uses TRBV20-1 and TRBJ2-5; 11 bases fit TRBD2. After removal of 5 bases from V and 4 bases from J, the junction contained 6 bases not matched to a gene. Germline CDR1 reads DFQATT; CDR2 reads SNEGSKA (reference sequence). This CDR3 comprises 14 residues. CDR3 loop: CSAYPGLAGETQYF. The CDR3 bases are TGCAGTGCTTACCCAGGACTAGCGGGAGAGACCCAGTACTTC.

This clonotype was seen only a few times. The chain is built from TRBV7-9 and TRBJ2-7; D is possibly TRBD1 (6 bases). Deletions cut 4 bases from V and 5 bases from J, with 21 bases between. The length of the CDR3 is 16 residues. The germline V gene encodes CDR1 SEHNR and CDR2 FQNEAQ (reference sequence). The CDR3 DNA is TGTGCCAGCAGCTCCGGACAGCAACGGCGCGGCGACGAGCAGTACGTC. This codes for CASSSGQQRRGDEQYV.

The sample holds many counts of this clonotype. CDR3 loop: CASTAGRQPQHF. CDR3 DNA sequence: TGCGCCAGCACGGCGGGGAGGCAGCCCCAGCATTTT. The chain is built from TRBV10-2 and TRBJ1-5; D is undetermined. V lost 7 bases to trimming and J lost 7 bases, with 11 bases between them. Germline V gene sequence: CDR1 WSHSY, CDR2 SAAADI. The CDR3 spans 12 residues.

V and J are TRBV7-9 and TRBJ2-2; no reliable D call. V dropped 3 bases and J dropped 4 bases, with 9 bases sitting between them. The CDR3 length is 14 residues. The germline V gene encodes CDR1 SEHNR and CDR2 FQNEAQ (reference sequence). The CDR3 sequence is CASSFQGFTGELFF. For the CDR3, the DNA is TGTGCCAGCAGCTTTCAAGGGTTCACCGGGGAGCTGTTTTTT.

This clonotype has a handful of counts. The gene calls are TRBV27 and TRBJ2-5; D not resolved. The CDR3 runs 13 residues. CDR1 is MNHEY and CDR2 is SMNVEV in the germline V gene (reference sequence). V was clipped by 2 bases and J by 9 bases, with 13 bases between them. Here the CDR3 DNA reads TGTGCCAGCAGTTTACCTTCGAGAGATGCCCAGTACTTC. Translated: CASSLPSRDAQYF.

This clonotype was detected a few times. CDR3: CASSLSGTIYF. DNA for the CDR3: TGTGCCAGCAGTCTCAGCGGCACCATATATTTT. The genes are TRBV7-8 and TRBJ1-3; D gene unclear. The length of the CDR3 is 11 residues. V lost 6 bases to trimming and J lost 9 bases, with 9 bases between them. Germline lookup yields CDR1 SGHVS and CDR2 FQNEAQ.

The chain couples TRBV6-2 or TRBV6-3 to TRBJ2-1; D is ambiguous. The CDR3 totals 14 residues. The V gene lost 9 bases and the J gene lost 0 bases, with 12 bases spanning the gap. Germline CDR1 reads MNHEY; CDR2 reads SVGEGT. Written as DNA, the CDR3 is TGTGCCAGTAAAGATCGTAGCTCCTACAATGAGCAGTTCTTC. Encoded protein: CASKDRSSYNEQFF.